This T cell receptor (beta chain) was sequenced in a study of blood T cell repertoires in COVID-19 (dated by TCRdb to 2018 to 2021). About the full investigation: The collaborator samples originated in the United States, Italy and Spain and spanned the acute and convalescent phases of COVID-19. The material from the prospective study consisted of cDNA or gDNA derived from T cells, B-cell-depleted T cells, or PBMCs. Deeply sampled blood TCRbeta repertoires from subjects exposed to, actively infected with, or recovered from COVID-19 were included in the dataset. The repertoires were released in a freely available public database intended as a resource for research on the immune response to SARS-CoV-2. The samples were drawn from the first 160 participants of the ongoing ImmuneRACE study and from 950 to 1,500 subjects provided by 6 global collaborators. A de-identified subject ID, COVID-19 status, age in years and sex were almost always included in the sample metadata. Where available, HLA class I and class II types were taken from metadata supplied by the sample provider and were not determined by assay-based typing.

The immunoSEQ Assay, a bias-controlled multiplex PCR, was used to amplify TCRbeta CDR3 regions from genomic DNA. Per the source publication's procedure: The number of nucleated cells in each sample was estimated from the amplification of reference gene primers within the assay. To quantify the absolute abundance of each unique TCRbeta CDR3 rearrangement, sequence reads were collapsed and filtered. For each sample, productive Simpson clonality was calculated by taking the square root of Simpson's diversity index across productive rearrangements. TCRdb limited this immuneACCESS table to in-frame rearrangements with V and J called. A share of clones is missing; checked studies link under half to unresolved V genes, and the rest is unexplained. That table furnishes V, J and clone size, whereas the DNA furnished D and trimming. The sample data list about 260,000 clones, and around 84% of these were observed just once. Over 5% of the sample is taken by the ten largest.

Regarding this clone: This receptor's antigen is unknown. No qualities accompany the bases; no much larger clone lies one base away.

One collaborating source in Seattle enrolled patients during active infection and followed them longitudinally through the course of disease. Whole blood was collected in K2EDTA tubes by collaborating institutions according to the institutions' own protocols. For TCRbeta analysis, collaborator samples were shipped as frozen whole blood, as isolated PBMCs, or as DNA extracted from either sample type. Broader findings and caveats from the paper: The quantity of clinical and demographic metadata differed by source and by participant and was supplied without curation.

The specimen was peripheral blood. The clonotype was recovered from a woman aged 55-75 years with COVID-19, enrolled during active disease.

The nucleotide sequence is given as TGTGCCAGCAGCGCTCCGCAGGGAGGTAACTACAATGAGCAGTTCTTC. Translation gives CASSAPQGGNYNEQFF. Recombination joined TRBV25-1 with TRBJ2-1; the D gene is perhaps TRBD2, from 6 matching bases. As encoded in the germline V gene, CDR1 is MGHDK while CDR2 is SYGVNS. The V end loses 6 bases and the J end loses 3 bases, and a stretch of 18 bases separates them. The CDR3 runs 16 residues from the cysteine to the phenylalanine. Left in the record is the CDR3 DNA by itself, 48 bases read in frame from the first base. This CDR3, with the reference TRBV25-1 and TRBJ2-1 proteins standing in past its ends, gives the full variable domain EADIYQTPRYLVIGTGKKITLECSQTMGHDKMYWYQQDPGMELHLIHYSYGVNSTEKGDLSSESTVSRIRTEHFPLTLESARPSHTSQYLCASSAPQGGNYNEQFFGPGTRLTVL.